This paragraph covers one TCR beta chain sequence. The table came from immunoSEQ multiplex PCR; TCRdb's copy has only in-frame clones and leaves some out. The table has roughly 100,000 clones, over 75% seen once. The sample is drawn from a study of blood T cell repertoires in COVID-19. Across the whole study: Researchers got acute and convalescent COVID-19 samples from the United States, Italy and Spain.

The TCR was taken from a man at least 80 years old with active or convalescent COVID-19. Sequences were obtained from peripheral blood.

The CDR3 here is CASSLSQGYSYNEQFF. In DNA, the CDR3 is TGCGCCAGCAGCTTGAGCCAGGGTTATTCCTACAATGAGCAGTTCTTC. The chain couples TRBV5-1 to TRBJ2-1; perhaps TRBD1 as D (5 bases). Germline V gene lookup returns CDR1 SGHRS and CDR2 YFSETQ. V gave up 1 base and J gave up 1 base, with 12 bases separating them. CDR3 length: 16 residues.